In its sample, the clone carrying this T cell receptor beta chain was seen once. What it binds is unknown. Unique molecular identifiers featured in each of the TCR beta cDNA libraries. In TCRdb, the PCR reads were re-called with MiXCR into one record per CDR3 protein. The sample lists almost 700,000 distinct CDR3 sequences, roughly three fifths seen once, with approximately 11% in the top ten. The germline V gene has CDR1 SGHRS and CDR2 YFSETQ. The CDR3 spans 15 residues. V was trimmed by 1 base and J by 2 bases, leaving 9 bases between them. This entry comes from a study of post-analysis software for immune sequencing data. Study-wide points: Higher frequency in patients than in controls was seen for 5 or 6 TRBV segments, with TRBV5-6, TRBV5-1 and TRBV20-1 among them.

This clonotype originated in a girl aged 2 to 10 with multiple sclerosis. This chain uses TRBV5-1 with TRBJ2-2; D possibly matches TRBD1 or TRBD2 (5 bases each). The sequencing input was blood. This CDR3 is CASSLQGVNTGELFF. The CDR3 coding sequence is TGCGCCAGCAGCTTGCAGGGAGTAAACACCGGGGAGCTGTTTTTT.